Each of the 5 T cell receptor beta chains below was sequenced from the same sample in a study of blood T cell repertoires in COVID-19. Only in-frame clones appear in the TCRdb table, and some are missing; sequencing was by immunoSEQ multiplex PCR. The data hold about 100,000 clones, with about 77% observed a single time. Specimen: peripheral blood. The receptors originated from a man between 65 and 85 years old with active or convalescent COVID-19.

By its share, this clone is medium-sized (0.01 to 0.1%). The chain employs TRBV7-8 and TRBJ2-1, with D unresolved. V was clipped by 0 bases and J by 9 bases, with 9 bases between them. Germline CDR1 and CDR2: SGHVS and FQNEAQ. This CDR3 has 13 amino acids. The DNA for the CDR3 is TGTGCCAGCAGCTTAGCCCCCCCGGGTGAGCAGTTCTTC. It specifies CASSLAPPGEQFF.

The chain links TRBV27 to TRBJ2-7, with 7 bases fitting TRBD1. In germline, CDR1 is MNHEY, CDR2 SMNVEV (reference sequence). This CDR3 contains 16 residues. J gave up 8 bases and V 3 bases, and 16 bases lay outside the gene matches. Written as DNA, the CDR3 is TGTGCCAGCAGTTTTCGCCGGGACAGCCCGTCTACGAAGCAGTACTTC. It is translated as CASSFRRDSPSTKQYF.

This sequence joins TRBV6-5 and TRBJ2-1; a weak D match, TRBD2 (5 bases). The CDR3 runs 15 residues. The germline V gene has CDR1 MNHEY and CDR2 SVGAGI. Trimming cost V 3 bases and J 2 bases, with 11 bases left between them. The DNA of the CDR3 is TGTGCCAGCAGTTATCCGGGGTCCCCCTACAATGAGCAGTTCTTC. Protein sequence: CASSYPGSPYNEQFF.

This clone occurred many times. V is TRBV2 and J is TRBJ1-2; 7 nucleotides match TRBD1. From germline, CDR1 is SNHLY and CDR2 FYNNEI. CDR3 length: 13 amino acids. V lost 7 bases, J lost 5 bases, and 7 bases stayed unmatched. The CDR3 region is CASTYDRDYGYTF. The CDR3 nucleotides read TGTGCCAGCACCTACGACAGGGATTATGGCTACACCTTC.

The V and J genes are TRBV5-1 and TRBJ1-1, with D possibly TRBD1 on 5 matching bases. The CDR3 spans 13 residues. Looked up from germline, CDR1 is SGHRS and CDR2 is YFSETQ. Trimming stripped 2 bases from V and 1 base from J, with 6 bases between. Here the CDR3 reads CASSFDRNTEAFF. The CDR3 DNA sequence: TGCGCCAGCAGCTTCGACAGGAACACTGAAGCTTTCTTT.